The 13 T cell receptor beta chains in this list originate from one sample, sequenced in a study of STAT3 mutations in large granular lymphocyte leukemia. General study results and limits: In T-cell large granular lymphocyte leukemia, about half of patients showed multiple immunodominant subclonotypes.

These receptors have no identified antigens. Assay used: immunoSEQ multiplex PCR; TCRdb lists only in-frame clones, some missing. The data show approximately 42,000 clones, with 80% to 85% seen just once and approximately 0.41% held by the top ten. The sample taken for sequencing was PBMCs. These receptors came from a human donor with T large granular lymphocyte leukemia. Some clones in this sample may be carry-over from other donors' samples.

The CDR3 sequence is CASSAGTSIPGGNQPQHF. CDR3 sequence (DNA): TGTGCCAGCAGCGCCGGGACTTCCATCCCAGGGGGTAATCAGCCCCAGCATTTT. The chain links TRBV5-8 to TRBJ1-5, with 7 bases aligning to TRBD1. Trimming at V came to 4 bases and at J to 4 bases, leaving 17 bases not matched to a gene. This CDR3 spans 18 amino acids. Germline CDR1 SGHTS, CDR2 YDEGEE. The variable domain in full, completed from reference TRBV5-8 and TRBJ1-5, reads EAGVTQSPTHLIKTRGQQATLRCSPISGHTSVYWYQQALGLGLQFLLWYDEGEERNRGNFPPRFSGRQFPNYSSELNVNALELEDSALYLCASSAGTSIPGGNQPQHFGDGTRLSIL.

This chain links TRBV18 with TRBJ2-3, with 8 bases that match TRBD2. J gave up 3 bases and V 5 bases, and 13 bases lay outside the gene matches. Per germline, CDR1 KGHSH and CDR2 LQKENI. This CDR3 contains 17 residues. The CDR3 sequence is CASSVFDSGGRTDTQYF. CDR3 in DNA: TGTGCCAGCTCAGTATTTGACAGCGGGGGCAGGACAGATACGCAGTATTTT.

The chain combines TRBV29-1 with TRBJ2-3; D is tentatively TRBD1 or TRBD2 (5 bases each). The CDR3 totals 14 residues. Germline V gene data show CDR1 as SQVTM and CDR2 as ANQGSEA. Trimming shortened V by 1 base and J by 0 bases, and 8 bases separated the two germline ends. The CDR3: CSVEGGPSTDTQYF. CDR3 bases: TGCAGCGTTGAAGGGGGACCGAGCACAGATACGCAGTATTTT.

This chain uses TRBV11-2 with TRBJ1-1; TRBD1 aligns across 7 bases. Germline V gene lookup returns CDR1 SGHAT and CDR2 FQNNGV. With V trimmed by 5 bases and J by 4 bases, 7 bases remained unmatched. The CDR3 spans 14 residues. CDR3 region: CASSPGQRGTEAFF. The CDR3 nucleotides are TGTGCCAGCAGCCCGGGACAGCGGGGCACTGAAGCTTTCTTT.

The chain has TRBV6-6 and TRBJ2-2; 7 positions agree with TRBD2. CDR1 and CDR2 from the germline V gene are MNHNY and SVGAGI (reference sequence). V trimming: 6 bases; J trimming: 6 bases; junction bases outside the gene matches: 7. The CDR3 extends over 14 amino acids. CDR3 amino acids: CASRGDYRSGELFF. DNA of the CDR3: TGTGCCAGCAGGGGGGACTATCGTTCCGGGGAGCTGTTTTTT.

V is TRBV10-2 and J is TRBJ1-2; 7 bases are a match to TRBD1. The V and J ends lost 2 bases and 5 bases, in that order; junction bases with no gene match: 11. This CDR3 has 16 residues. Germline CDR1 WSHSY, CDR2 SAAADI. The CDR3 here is CASSELGRGPLYGYTF. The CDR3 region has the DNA TGCGCCAGCAGTGAGCTGGGTAGGGGGCCCTTGTATGGCTACACCTTC.

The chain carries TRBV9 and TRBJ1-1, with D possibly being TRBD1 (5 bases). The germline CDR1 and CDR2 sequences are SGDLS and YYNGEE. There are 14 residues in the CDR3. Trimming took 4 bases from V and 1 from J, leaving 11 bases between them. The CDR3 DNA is TGTGCCAGCAGCCCTCAGGGATCGAACACTGAAGCTTTCTTT. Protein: CASSPQGSNTEAFF.

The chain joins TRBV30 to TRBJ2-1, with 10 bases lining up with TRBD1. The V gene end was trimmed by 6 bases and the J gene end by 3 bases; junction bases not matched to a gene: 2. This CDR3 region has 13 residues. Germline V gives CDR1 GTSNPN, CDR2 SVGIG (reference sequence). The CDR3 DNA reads TGTGCCTGCCGGGACAGGGGCTACAATGAGCAGTTCTTC. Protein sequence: CACRDRGYNEQFF.

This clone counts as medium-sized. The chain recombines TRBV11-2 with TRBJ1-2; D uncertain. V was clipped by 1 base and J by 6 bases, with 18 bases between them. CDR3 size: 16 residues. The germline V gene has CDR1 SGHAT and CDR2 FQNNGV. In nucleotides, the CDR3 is TGTGCCAGCAGCTTAGCTCTCGGTAGGAGTTGGGATGGCTACACCTTC. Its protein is CASSLALGRSWDGYTF.

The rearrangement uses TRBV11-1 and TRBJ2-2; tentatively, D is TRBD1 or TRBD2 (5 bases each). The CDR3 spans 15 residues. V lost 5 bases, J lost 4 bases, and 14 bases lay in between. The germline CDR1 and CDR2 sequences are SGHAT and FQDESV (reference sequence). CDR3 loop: CASSPRDHRTGELFF. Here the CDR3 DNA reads TGTGCCAGCAGCCCTCGGGACCACCGCACCGGGGAGCTGTTTTTT.

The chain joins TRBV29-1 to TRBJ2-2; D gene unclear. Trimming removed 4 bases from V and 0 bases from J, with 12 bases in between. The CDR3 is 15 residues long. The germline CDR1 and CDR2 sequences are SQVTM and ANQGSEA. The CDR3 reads CSVVLGSSNTGELFF. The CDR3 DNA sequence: TGCAGCGTTGTGCTTGGGTCCTCGAACACCGGGGAGCTGTTTTTT.

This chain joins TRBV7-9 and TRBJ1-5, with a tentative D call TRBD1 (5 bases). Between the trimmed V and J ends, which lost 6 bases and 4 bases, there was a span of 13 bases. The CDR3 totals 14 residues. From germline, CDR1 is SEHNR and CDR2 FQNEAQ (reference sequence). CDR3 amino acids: CASSTGTTNQPQHF. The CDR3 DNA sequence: TGTGCCAGCAGTACCGGGACCACTAATCAGCCCCAGCATTTT.

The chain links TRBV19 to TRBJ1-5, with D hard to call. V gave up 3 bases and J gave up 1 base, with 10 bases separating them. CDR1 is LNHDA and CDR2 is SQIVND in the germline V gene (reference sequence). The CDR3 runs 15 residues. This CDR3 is CASSIGERSNQPQHF. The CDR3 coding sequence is TGTGCCAGTAGTATCGGAGAGAGAAGCAATCAGCCCCAGCATTTT.